The rows below give T cell receptor beta chains drawn from one sample of a study of blood T cell repertoires in COVID-19. Sequencing used immunoSEQ multiplex PCR; TCRdb keeps in-frame clones, though not all of them. The table lists some 270,000 clones, about 85% of them singletons. Input material: PBMCs or T cells enriched from blood (not recorded which). The receptors here all came from a woman aged 45-59 years who had been exposed to COVID-19. The CDR3 runs from the conserved cysteine through the conserved F or W. A D gene is named only where the DNA matches it firmly. Clone size appears in some rows only: once, few, many, or a class for an expanded clone.

D gene	V gene	clone size	J gene	CDR3 protein	CDR3 DNA
NA	TRBV25-1	NA	TRBJ2-2	CASSPAGGYTGELFF	TGTGCCAGCAGTCCGGCCGGAGGGTACACCGGGGAGCTGTTTTTT
TRBD1	TRBV28	NA	TRBJ1-5	CASSSGDRGGQPQHF	TGTGCCAGCAGCTCCGGAGACAGGGGAGGCCAGCCCCAGCATTTT
NA	TRBV6-5	NA	TRBJ2-2	CASSLNSPGELFF	TGTGCCAGCAGTTTGAACTCGCCCGGGGAGCTGTTTTTT
TRBD2	TRBV30	NA	TRBJ2-1	CAWVGRDYPWNEQFF	TGTGCCTGGGTAGGACGGGACTACCCCTGGAATGAGCAGTTCTTC
TRBD1	TRBV4-1	NA	TRBJ1-5	CASSQLTGGADNQPQHF	TGCGCCAGCAGCCAACTGACAGGGGGCGCTGACAATCAGCCCCAGCATTTT
NA	TRBV2	NA	TRBJ1-1	CASSDAKGTGISLNTEAFF	TGTGCCAGCAGTGACGCTAAAGGAACAGGGATTTCTCTGAACACTGAAGCTTTCTTT
NA	TRBV19	NA	TRBJ1-5	CASTIRSGLNQPQHF	TGTGCCAGTACCATACGCAGCGGCTTAAATCAGCCCCAGCATTTT
NA	TRBV6-5	NA	TRBJ1-1	CAARPRGNTEAFF	TGTGCTGCTCGGCCCAGGGGTAACACTGAAGCTTTCTTT
NA	TRBV2	NA	TRBJ1-3	CASTRDSGNTIYF	TGTGCCAGCACAAGAGACTCTGGAAACACCATATATTTT
NA	TRBV27	many	TRBJ1-2	CASSPTTANYGYTF	TGTGCCAGCAGTCCAACGACAGCGAACTATGGCTACACCTTC
NA	TRBV9	NA	TRBJ1-1	CASSAPNRPNEAFF	TGTGCCAGCAGCGCCCCTAACAGGCCTAATGAAGCTTTCTTT